The rows below give T cell receptor beta chains drawn from one sample of a study of beta chain features in type 1 diabetes. Only in-frame clones appear in the TCRdb table, and some are missing; sequencing was by immunoSEQ multiplex PCR. The table lists some 270,000 clones, around an eighth of them singletons. Sample: naive CD4+ T cells from blood. The receptors here all came from a woman in her forties in good health. Each CDR3 is given with its conserved first and last residue. Fields, in order: clone size, V gene, D gene, J gene, CDR3 protein, CDR3 DNA. A D gene is named only where the DNA matches it firmly. Size values are once, few and many counts, or a class for expanded clones, and some rows have none.

clone_size: NA; v_call: TRBV9; d_call: TRBD2; j_call: TRBJ2-5; cdr3_aa: CASSIGLAGVEETQYF; cdr3_nt: TGTGCCAGCAGCATAGGACTAGCGGGGGTTGAAGAGACCCAGTACTTC
clone_size: NA; v_call: TRBV7-9; d_call: NA; j_call: TRBJ2-3; cdr3_aa: CASSFDREADTQYF; cdr3_nt: TGTGCCAGCAGCTTTGACCGAGAGGCAGATACGCAGTATTTT
clone_size: few; v_call: TRBV6-6; d_call: TRBD1; j_call: TRBJ2-7; cdr3_aa: CASKGGQGAYEQYF; cdr3_nt: TGTGCCAGCAAGGGTGGGCAGGGGGCCTACGAGCAGTACTTC
clone_size: few; v_call: TRBV6-6; d_call: TRBD1; j_call: TRBJ2-5; cdr3_aa: CASSRGPETQYF; cdr3_nt: TGTGCCAGCAGCAGGGGGCCAGAGACCCAGTACTTC
clone_size: NA; v_call: TRBV5-1; d_call: NA; j_call: TRBJ2-7; cdr3_aa: CASSPDSTTSYEQYF; cdr3_nt: TGCGCCAGCAGCCCGGACAGCACAACCTCCTACGAGCAGTACTTC
clone_size: NA; v_call: TRBV5-1; d_call: NA; j_call: TRBJ1-2; cdr3_aa: CASSLTVTSNYGYTF; cdr3_nt: TGCGCCAGCAGCTTGACAGTCACTTCAAACTATGGCTACACCTTC
clone_size: NA; v_call: TRBV4-1; d_call: NA; j_call: TRBJ1-3; cdr3_aa: CASSQEGRTWRNTIYF; cdr3_nt: TGCGCCAGCAGCCAAGAAGGGAGGACCTGGAGGAACACCATATATTTT
clone_size: NA; v_call: TRBV18; d_call: NA; j_call: TRBJ1-6; cdr3_aa: CASSPRQGGNSPLHF; cdr3_nt: TGTGCCAGCTCACCACGGCAGGGAGGAAATTCACCCCTCCACTTT
clone_size: few; v_call: TRBV7-6; d_call: NA; j_call: TRBJ2-7; cdr3_aa: CASSPQEGSPYEQYF; cdr3_nt: TGTGCCAGCAGCCCGCAAGAGGGATCACCCTACGAGCAGTACTTC
clone_size: NA; v_call: TRBV5-1; d_call: NA; j_call: TRBJ2-3; cdr3_aa: CASSLRLGGTDTQYF; cdr3_nt: TGCGCCAGCAGCTTGCGGTTAGGAGGCACAGATACGCAGTATTTT
clone_size: NA; v_call: TRBV4-1; d_call: TRBD1; j_call: TRBJ2-7; cdr3_aa: CASGLDRGYEQYF; cdr3_nt: TGCGCCAGCGGATTGGACAGGGGGTACGAGCAGTACTTC
clone_size: NA; v_call: TRBV9; d_call: TRBD2; j_call: TRBJ2-5; cdr3_aa: CASSVDPAGGSKETQYF; cdr3_nt: TGTGCCAGCAGCGTAGATCCAGCGGGGGGCTCGAAAGAGACCCAGTACTTC
clone_size: few; v_call: TRBV5-4; d_call: NA; j_call: TRBJ1-2; cdr3_aa: CASSQDPERAYGYTF; cdr3_nt: TGTGCCAGCAGCCAAGATCCGGAGCGAGCCTATGGCTACACCTTC
clone_size: NA; v_call: TRBV7-2; d_call: TRBD1; j_call: TRBJ1-1; cdr3_aa: CASSLFRDREETEAFF; cdr3_nt: TGTGCCAGCAGCTTATTCCGGGACAGGGAAGAGACTGAAGCTTTCTTT
clone_size: NA; v_call: TRBV4-3; d_call: NA; j_call: TRBJ2-1; cdr3_aa: CASSQVASGSYNEQFF; cdr3_nt: TGCGCCAGCAGCCAAGTAGCGAGCGGATCCTACAATGAGCAGTTCTTC
clone_size: NA; v_call: TRBV6-5; d_call: TRBD1; j_call: TRBJ1-2; cdr3_aa: CASAEVGTGNGYTF; cdr3_nt: TGTGCCAGCGCTGAGGTCGGGACAGGGAACGGCTACACCTTC
clone_size: few; v_call: TRBV4-3; d_call: NA; j_call: TRBJ2-1; cdr3_aa: CASSQEGQKPYNEQFF; cdr3_nt: TGCGCCAGCAGCCAAGAGGGGCAGAAACCCTACAATGAGCAGTTCTTC
clone_size: few; v_call: TRBV27; d_call: TRBD1; j_call: TRBJ2-3; cdr3_aa: CASSSMTGNGPNTQYF; cdr3_nt: TGTGCCAGCAGTTCCATGACAGGGAATGGGCCAAATACGCAGTATTTT
clone_size: NA; v_call: TRBV19; d_call: TRBD1; j_call: TRBJ1-2; cdr3_aa: CASSVPGQLGGGYTF; cdr3_nt: TGTGCCAGTAGTGTCCCGGGACAGCTGGGCGGAGGCTACACCTTC
clone_size: few; v_call: TRBV5-6; d_call: NA; j_call: TRBJ2-3; cdr3_aa: CASSYDSSTDTQYF; cdr3_nt: TGTGCCAGCAGCTACGACTCTAGCACAGATACGCAGTATTTT
clone_size: few; v_call: TRBV7-7; d_call: TRBD2; j_call: TRBJ2-5; cdr3_aa: CASSLLAGGQETQYF; cdr3_nt: TGTGCCAGCAGCTTACTAGCGGGGGGGCAGGAGACCCAGTACTTC
clone_size: few; v_call: TRBV19; d_call: NA; j_call: TRBJ2-3; cdr3_aa: CASRNRVLSTDTQYF; cdr3_nt: TGTGCCAGTAGGAATCGGGTCCTAAGCACAGATACGCAGTATTTT
clone_size: few; v_call: TRBV9; d_call: NA; j_call: TRBJ2-7; cdr3_aa: CASSVQDSTYEQYF; cdr3_nt: TGTGCCAGCAGCGTACAGGACAGTACCTACGAGCAGTACTTC